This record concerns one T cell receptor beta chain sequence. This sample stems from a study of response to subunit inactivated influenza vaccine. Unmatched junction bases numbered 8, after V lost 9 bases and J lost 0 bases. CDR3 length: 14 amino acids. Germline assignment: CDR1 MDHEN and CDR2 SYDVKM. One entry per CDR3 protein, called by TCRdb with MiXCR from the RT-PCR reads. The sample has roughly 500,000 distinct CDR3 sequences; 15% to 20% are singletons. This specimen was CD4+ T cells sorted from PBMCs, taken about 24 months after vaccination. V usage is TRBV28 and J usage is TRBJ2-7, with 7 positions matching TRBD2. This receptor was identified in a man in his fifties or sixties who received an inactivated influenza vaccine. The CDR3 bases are TGTGCCAGTTTCCCCGGGACTAACTCCTACGAGCAGTACTTC. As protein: CASFPGTNSYEQYF.